Each of the 26 T cell receptor beta chains below was sequenced from the same sample in a study of T cell changes during pregnancy in multiple sclerosis (dated by TCRdb to between 2018 and 2020). Library prep was done by the immunoSEQ multiplex PCR assay. TCRdb's version of the immuneACCESS table is confined to in-frame rearrangements and falls short of the full clone set. An unresolved V gene accounts for under half of the shortfall where checked; the remainder is of unknown origin. A total of approximately 88,000 clones appear in this sample, about 94% of them only once. The ten largest clones take up 2% to 2.5% of the sample. The sample consisted of peripheral blood, taken in the third trimester of pregnancy. Source of these receptors: a female donor with multiple sclerosis, enrolled in a pregnancy study.

The chain couples TRBV9 to TRBJ2-7, with 10 bases lining up with TRBD2. The CDR3 extends over 16 amino acids. V gave up 0 bases and J gave up 4 bases; unmatched junction bases: 7. CDR1 and CDR2 from the germline V gene are SGDLS and YYNGEE. The CDR3 protein is CASSVGSGRAGYEQYF. The DNA of the CDR3 is TGTGCCAGCAGCGTAGGGAGCGGGAGGGCCGGGTACGAGCAGTACTTC.

The chain combines TRBV13 with TRBJ2-2; no definite D call. Trimming left V 1 base short and J 1 base short, with 10 bases between. Germline values: CDR1 PRHDT, CDR2 FYEKMQ (reference sequence). The CDR3 consists of 16 residues. The CDR3 DNA reads TGTGCCAGCAGCTTAGATTTTTCCGGGAACACCGGGGAGCTGTTTTTT. Its translation is CASSLDFSGNTGELFF.

This chain links TRBV6-1 with TRBJ2-1; 10 nucleotides match TRBD2. The CDR3 is made up of 16 amino acids. Germline V gives CDR1 MNHNS, CDR2 SASEGT. Trimming cost V 1 base and J 6 bases; bases outside gene matches: 6. The CDR3 region is CASSEGPSGSGNEQFF. CDR3 sequence (DNA): TGTGCCAGCAGTGAAGGCCCTAGCGGGAGCGGCAATGAGCAGTTCTTC.

The chain carries TRBV10-2 and TRBJ2-2; 8 nucleotides align to TRBD2. The germline V gene encodes CDR1 WSHSY and CDR2 SAAADI. The CDR3 length is 15 residues. The junction had 8 bases not matched to a gene; V was cut back by 4 bases and J by 7 bases. The CDR3 is CASSVPGGGLGELFF. CDR3 in DNA: TGCGCCAGCAGTGTACCCGGGGGGGGGCTCGGGGAGCTGTTTTTT.

This chain joins TRBV15 and TRBJ1-2, with no clear D. V gave up 0 bases and J gave up 5 bases, with 7 bases separating them. Germline CDR1 LNHNV, CDR2 YYDKDF (reference sequence). This CDR3 has 13 residues. The CDR3 region has the DNA TGTGCCACCAGCAGAGATTCAGGTTATGGCTACACCTTC. Translating gives CATSRDSGYGYTF.

The chain uses TRBV4-1 and TRBJ2-7; TRBD2 matches 10 bases. Germline lookup yields CDR1 MGHRA and CDR2 YSYEKL. The trim removed 3 bases at V and 3 bases at J, leaving 5 bases unmatched. There are 15 residues in the CDR3. CDR3 amino acids: CASSQGLANHYEQYF. For the CDR3, the DNA is TGCGCCAGCAGCCAGGGACTAGCGAATCACTACGAGCAGTACTTC.

The chain joins TRBV28 to TRBJ1-1; 9 bases agree with TRBD1. The CDR3 sequence is 15 residues long. After removal of 7 bases from V and 5 bases from J, the junction contained 11 bases not matched to a gene. From germline, CDR1 is MDHEN and CDR2 SYDVKM. CDR3 bases: TGTGCCAGCAAGAGGACAGGGGTCCCCGTAACTGAAGCTTTCTTT. This sequence encodes CASKRTGVPVTEAFF.

The V call is TRBV9, the J call TRBJ2-1; 7 bases are a match to TRBD2. V trimming: 2 bases; J trimming: 0 bases; junction bases outside the gene matches: 5. The CDR3 consists of 16 residues. In germline, CDR1 is SGDLS, CDR2 YYNGEE. The CDR3 sequence: CASSVESGTSYNEQFF. The CDR3 DNA reads as TGTGCCAGCAGCGTGGAGAGCGGGACCTCCTACAATGAGCAGTTCTTC.

The chain is built from TRBV7-6 and TRBJ2-7, with 9 bases fitting TRBD2. Trimming took 1 base from V and 1 from J; bases not matched to a gene: 2. CDR1 and CDR2 from the germline V gene are SGHVS and FNYEAQ. The CDR3 runs to 15 residues. The chain's CDR3 is CASSLEAGGSYEQYF. CDR3 bases: TGTGCCAGCAGCTTAGAGGCGGGAGGGTCCTACGAGCAGTACTTC.

About this clone: One end of the junction varies from germline; a read error may be responsible. The gene calls are TRBV5-1 and TRBJ2-5; D not certain. Germline values: CDR1 SGHRS, CDR2 YFSETQ. The CDR3 contains 13 residues. The CDR3 sequence: CASRLGVQETQYF. The CDR3 DNA follows: TGCGCCAGCAGGTTGGGCGTACAAGAGACCCAGTACTTC.

This chain connects TRBV7-6 to TRBJ2-7, with TRBD1 matching 8 bases. Trimming removed 5 bases from V and 3 bases from J; junction bases left unmatched: 9. Looked up from germline, CDR1 is SGHVS and CDR2 is FNYEAQ. The CDR3 contains 15 residues. CDR3 sequence: CASSARDRIDYEQYF. CDR3 in DNA: TGTGCCAGCAGCGCCCGGGACAGGATCGACTACGAGCAGTACTTC.

This rearrangement joins TRBV28 to TRBJ1-2, with D possibly TRBD1 on 6 matching bases. Germline CDR1 and CDR2: MDHEN and SYDVKM. With 9 bases removed from V and 8 bases from J, the gap between germline ends came to 16 bases. This CDR3 has 12 amino acids. The CDR3 region has the DNA TGTGCCAGTACCTTAGGGGGGGGAGGCTACACCTTC. Translation: CASTLGGGGYTF.

The chain is built from TRBV5-4 and TRBJ2-2; D perhaps matches TRBD2 (7 bases). This CDR3 is built from 15 residues. Germline lookup yields CDR1 SGHNT and CDR2 YYREEE (reference sequence). V was trimmed by 4 bases and J by 3 bases, leaving 13 bases between them. CDR3: CASSPGAGDTGELFF. In DNA, the CDR3 is TGTGCCAGCAGCCCAGGGGCGGGGGACACCGGGGAGCTGTTTTTT.

V usage is TRBV2 and J usage is TRBJ2-3; TRBD1 matches at 9 bases. The CDR3 is 12 amino acids. Germline CDR1 is SNHLY and CDR2 is FYNNEI. V was pared by 8 bases and J by 6 bases, with 3 bases of the junction left unmatched. This chain's CDR3 is CASDGQGDTQYF. CDR3 in DNA: TGTGCCAGCGATGGACAGGGGGATACGCAGTATTTT.

V is TRBV14 and J is TRBJ2-7, with 11 bases identical to TRBD1. J lost 4 bases, V lost 8 bases, and 4 bases had no gene match. The CDR3 extends over 13 amino acids. Per the germline V gene, CDR1 is SGHDN and CDR2 is FVKESK. The CDR3 spells CASRDRGIYEQYF. CDR3 sequence (DNA): TGTGCCAGCCGGGACAGGGGGATTTACGAGCAGTACTTC.

The chain employs TRBV11-3 and TRBJ2-3, with D uncertain. The germline gives CDR1 SGHNT, CDR2 YENEEA. The V end lost 0 bases, the J end lost 2 bases, and 9 bases lay between the germline ends. CDR3 length equals 15 residues. CDR3 in DNA: TGTGCCAGCAGCTTAGACAGGCGCAACACAGATACGCAGTATTTT. It codes for CASSLDRRNTDTQYF.

The chain recombines TRBV2 with TRBJ2-1; TRBD2 agrees at 11 bases. With V trimmed by 4 bases and J by 1 base, 9 bases remained unmatched. Germline loops: CDR1 SNHLY, CDR2 FYNNEI. The CDR3 is 18 residues long. CDR3 protein: CASSATFSGRASYNEQFF. The CDR3 nucleotides are TGTGCCAGCAGTGCCACCTTTAGCGGGAGGGCGTCCTACAATGAGCAGTTCTTC.

This clone appeared once. This sequence joins TRBV6-5 and TRBJ1-5, with 8 nucleotides matching TRBD1. The V gene's germline CDR1 is MNHEY and CDR2 SVGAGI. The CDR3 spans 15 residues. After removal of 5 bases from V and 2 bases from J, the junction contained 5 bases not matched to a gene. The CDR3, as DNA: TGTGCCAGCAGTGTCGGACAGGGCGGCAATCAGCCCCAGCATTTT. Translated, it gives CASSVGQGGNQPQHF.

V is TRBV2 and J is TRBJ1-4; 8 bases are shared with TRBD1. CDR1 and CDR2 from the germline V gene are SNHLY and FYNNEI. This CDR3 has 13 amino acids. The ends lost 7 bases at V and 10 bases at J; junction bases unmatched: 8. The CDR3 nucleotides read TGTGCCAGCACCCCGGACAGGGAGGGAAAACTGTTTTTT. The encoded protein is CASTPDREGKLFF. Looking up the rest from reference TRBV2 and TRBJ1-4 gives the full variable domain: EPEVTQTPSHQVTQMGQEVILRCVPISNHLYFYWYRQILGQKVEFLVSFYNNEISEKSEIFDDQFSVERPDGSNFTLKIRSTKLEDSAMYFCASTPDREGKLFFGSGTQLSVL.

The V call is TRBV5-1, the J call TRBJ2-1, with 10 bases aligning to TRBD1. The CDR3 totals 15 residues. With 5 bases clipped from V and 5 bases from J, the junction kept 7 bases outside the gene matches. Looked up from germline, CDR1 is SGHRS and CDR2 is YFSETQ. CDR3 sequence reads: CASRSRDRGDNEQFF. The CDR3 DNA reads TGCGCCAGCAGAAGCCGGGACAGGGGCGACAATGAGCAGTTCTTC.

CDR3 nucleotide sequence: TGTGCCAGTATTCGAAGGTCACTAGCGGGAGAGGATAATGAGCAGTTCTTC. Amino acid sequence: CASIRRSLAGEDNEQFF. The chain employs TRBV19 and TRBJ2-1; the match to TRBD2 covers 11 bases. The CDR3 totals 17 residues. After removal of 7 bases from V and 7 bases from J, the junction contained 15 bases not matched to a gene. The germline V gene has CDR1 LNHDA and CDR2 SQIVND (reference sequence).

The CDR3 loop reads CASSLPGTRSEQYF. The CDR3, as DNA: TGTGCCAGCAGTTTGCCAGGGACTAGGAGCGAGCAGTACTTC. This sequence joins TRBV27 and TRBJ2-7; 8 bases agree with TRBD2. The CDR3 has 14 amino acids. Losses at the gene ends were 3 bases for V and 6 bases for J; bases not matched to a gene: 7. Germline V lookup: CDR1 MNHEY, CDR2 SMNVEV (reference sequence).

V is TRBV28 and J is TRBJ2-7, with 7 bases fitting TRBD1. Germline V gene data show CDR1 as MDHEN and CDR2 as SYDVKM. CDR3 length equals 17 residues. The V and J ends lost 5 bases and 2 bases, in that order; junction bases with no gene match: 15. In DNA, the CDR3 is TGTGCCAGCAGTCTAGGGAGCTCCGGGACAGTTACCTACGAGCAGTACTTC. Residues: CASSLGSSGTVTYEQYF.

The chain carries TRBV6-4 and TRBJ2-6, with a weak D call TRBD1 (7 bases). In germline, CDR1 is MRHNA, CDR2 SNTAGT. This CDR3 has 19 residues. V shed 2 bases and J shed 1 base, with 18 bases lying between them. The CDR3 protein is CASSDPETGRSSGANVLTF. The CDR3 DNA reads as TGTGCCAGCAGTGACCCCGAGACAGGGAGGTCTTCTGGGGCCAACGTCCTGACTTTC.

The chain links TRBV15 to TRBJ2-3; 7 positions match TRBD1. V lost 1 base and J lost 4; bases outside the gene matches: 2. The length of the CDR3 is 14 residues. The germline V gene has CDR1 LNHNV and CDR2 YYDKDF (reference sequence). Here the CDR3 DNA reads TGTGCCACCAGCAGAGCCGGACAGGCAGATACGCAGTATTTT. This encodes CATSRAGQADTQYF.

This sequence joins TRBV4-2 and TRBJ2-7; 13 bases fit TRBD2. The CDR3 covers 16 residues. CDR1 and CDR2 from the germline V gene are LGHNA and YNFKEQ. V gave up 3 bases and J gave up 2 bases; unmatched junction bases: 4. The CDR3 DNA sequence: TGTGCCAGCAGCCACCAAACTAGCGGGAGGGCCTACGAGCAGTACTTC. This gives the protein CASSHQTSGRAYEQYF.